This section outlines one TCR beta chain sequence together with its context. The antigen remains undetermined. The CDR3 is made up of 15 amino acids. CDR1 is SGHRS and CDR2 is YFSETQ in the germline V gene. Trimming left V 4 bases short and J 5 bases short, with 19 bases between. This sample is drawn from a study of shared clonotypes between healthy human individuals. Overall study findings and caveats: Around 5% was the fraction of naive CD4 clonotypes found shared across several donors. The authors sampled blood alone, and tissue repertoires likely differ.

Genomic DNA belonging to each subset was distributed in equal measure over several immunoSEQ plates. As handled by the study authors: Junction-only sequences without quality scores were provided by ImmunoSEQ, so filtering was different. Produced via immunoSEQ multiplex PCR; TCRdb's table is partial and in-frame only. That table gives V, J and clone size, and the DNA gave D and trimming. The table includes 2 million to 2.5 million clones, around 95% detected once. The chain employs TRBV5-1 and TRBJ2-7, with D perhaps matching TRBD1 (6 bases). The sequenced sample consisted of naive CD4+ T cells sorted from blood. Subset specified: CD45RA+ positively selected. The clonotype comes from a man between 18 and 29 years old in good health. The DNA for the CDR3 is TGCGCCAGCAGCGCGGCAGGGGTAAGGGGAGACGAGCAGTACTTC. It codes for CASSAAGVRGDEQYF.